These 19 T cell receptor beta chains were all obtained from the same sample, sequenced in a study of T-cell reconstitution after alpha-beta-depleted transplantation in children. Unique molecular identifiers were incorporated into the prepared TCRbeta library. One entry per CDR3 protein results from TCRdb running MiXCR on the PCR reads. The sample has just over 950,000 distinct CDR3 sequences, about 30% seen once. Sequencing was performed on PBMCs, mostly from graft donor cells, taken 360 days after TCRalphabeta/CD19-depleted stem cell transplant. The receptors derive from a boy less than two years old who had a stem cell transplant for SCID, so the T cells may come from the graft donor.

This clonotype came up a few times. The rearrangement uses TRBV4-2 and TRBJ2-5; D is ambiguous. Germline CDR1 reads LGHNA; CDR2 reads YNFKEQ. This CDR3 has 16 amino acids. V lost 0 bases to trimming and J lost 4 bases, with 15 bases between them. Here the CDR3 reads CASSQEGPAIGETQYF. CDR3 DNA: TGTGCCAGCAGCCAAGAAGGCCCAGCGATCGGAGAGACCCAGTACTTC.

The chain recombines TRBV6-1 with TRBJ1-1; D gene uncertain. The V end was cut by 7 bases, the J end by 0 bases, with 12 bases between. The CDR3 length is 14 residues. Germline CDR1 reads MNHNS; CDR2 reads SASEGT. CDR3 DNA sequence: TGTGCCAGCACCCCGTGGCGGATGAACACTGAAGCTTTCTTT. Its translation is CASTPWRMNTEAFF.

The chain has TRBV10-3 and TRBJ1-2; 7 bases are shared with TRBD1. Germline lookup yields CDR1 ENHRY and CDR2 SYGVKD. V lost 3 bases, J lost 4 bases, and 14 bases stayed unmatched. The CDR3 contains 17 residues. CDR3 sequence reads: CAISDYLDRKVLYGYTF. CDR3 coding DNA: TGTGCCATCAGTGATTACCTGGACAGGAAGGTTCTCTATGGCTACACCTTC.

V is TRBV27 and J is TRBJ1-1, with unresolved D. From germline, CDR1 is MNHEY and CDR2 SMNVEV (reference sequence). Trimming cost V 0 bases and J 0 bases, with 14 bases left between them. The CDR3 sequence is 17 residues long. The CDR3 is CASSLSSRRPMNTEAFF. CDR3 bases: TGTGCCAGCAGTTTATCGTCAAGGCGACCTATGAACACTGAAGCTTTCTTT.

The chain joins TRBV4-2 to TRBJ2-7; tentatively, D is TRBD2 (6 bases). V gave up 0 bases and J gave up 6 bases, with 27 bases separating them. In germline, CDR1 is LGHNA, CDR2 YNFKEQ. The CDR3 extends over 19 amino acids. Here the CDR3 reads CASSQEGAFSEGPVGEQYF. For the CDR3, the DNA is TGTGCCAGCAGCCAAGAAGGGGCTTTTTCGGAGGGGCCTGTAGGCGAGCAGTACTTC.

The chain carries TRBV3-1 and TRBJ2-1; 13 nucleotides match TRBD2. The CDR3 is 17 amino acids. The V segment lost 2 bases and the J segment 5 bases; nucleotides outside the gene matches: 6. Germline V gene sequence: CDR1 LGHDT, CDR2 YNNKEL (reference sequence). The CDR3 loop is CASSQRPGLAGNNEQFF. The CDR3 bases are TGTGCCAGCAGCCAACGACCGGGACTAGCGGGGAACAATGAGCAGTTCTTC.

V usage is TRBV4-1 and J usage is TRBJ2-7, with a weak D call TRBD2 (7 bases). The CDR3 spans 16 residues. Trimming pared 0 bases from V and 7 bases from J, leaving 19 bases between. CDR1 is MGHRA and CDR2 is YSYEKL in the germline V gene. CDR3 in DNA: TGCGCCAGCAGCCAAGAAAAAACGGGGGGCCTTCTGGAGCAGTACTTC. Translated, it gives CASSQEKTGGLLEQYF.

The chain carries TRBV5-1 and TRBJ2-3, with TRBD1 as a possible D gene (7 bases). Trimming cost V 1 base and J 5 bases, with 11 bases left between them. The CDR3 has 14 amino acids. The germline CDR1 and CDR2 sequences are SGHRS and YFSETQ. As DNA, the CDR3 is TGCGCCAGCAGCTTGTCCAGGGGGGAAGATACGCAGTATTTT. This gives the protein CASSLSRGEDTQYF.

The chain combines TRBV29-1 with TRBJ2-3; 7 nucleotides agree with TRBD2. Germline-derived CDR1 and CDR2 are SQVTM and ANQGSEA. The ends lost 4 bases at V and 4 bases at J; junction bases unmatched: 5. CDR3 size: 13 residues. The CDR3 spells CSVGGGGSDTQYF. In DNA, the CDR3 is TGCAGCGTTGGGGGGGGTGGGTCAGATACGCAGTATTTT.

This clonotype is a singleton in its sample. This chain uses TRBV2 with TRBJ2-3; 8 nucleotides agree with TRBD2. With 6 bases clipped from V and 5 bases from J, the junction kept 4 bases outside the gene matches. Germline V gene data show CDR1 as SNHLY and CDR2 as FYNNEI. This CDR3 is 13 amino acids long. The CDR3 DNA is TGTGCCAGCAGCGGGGGGGCGATAGATACGCAGTATTTT. It codes for CASSGGAIDTQYF.

V usage is TRBV20-1 and J usage is TRBJ2-1; 9 bases agree with TRBD2. The trim removed 1 base at V and 4 bases at J, leaving 8 bases unmatched. The CDR3 is 16 amino acids. CDR1 and CDR2 from the germline V gene are DFQATT and SNEGSKA (reference sequence). The CDR3 DNA follows: TGCAGTGCTAGAGCCTTAGCGGGGGCCGGGTACAATGAGCAGTTCTTC. Translated: CSARALAGAGYNEQFF.

This clonotype was found a few times. The CDR3, as DNA: TGTGCCAGCAGCTTAGCGGTGGGTCATGAGCAGTTCTTC. This codes for CASSLAVGHEQFF. This sequence joins TRBV7-7 and TRBJ2-1, with unresolved D. In germline, CDR1 is SSHAT, CDR2 FNYEAQ (reference sequence). The CDR3 extends over 13 amino acids. V dropped 0 bases and J dropped 8 bases, with 8 bases sitting between them.

This chain uses TRBV6-4 with TRBJ2-3; 10 nucleotides align to TRBD1. V trimming: 6 bases; J trimming: 4 bases; junction bases outside the gene matches: 7. CDR3 length: 15 residues. The germline gives CDR1 MRHNA, CDR2 SNTAGT. DNA for the CDR3: TGTGCCAGCAGCCAGACAGGGGGCCCCTCAGATACGCAGTATTTT. Protein: CASSQTGGPSDTQYF.

The rearrangement uses TRBV27 and TRBJ2-1, with D perhaps assigned TRBD1 or TRBD2 (6 bases each). This CDR3 is 15 amino acids long. From germline, CDR1 is MNHEY and CDR2 SMNVEV (reference sequence). V was pared by 5 bases and J by 2 bases, with 13 bases between. This CDR3 is CASSIGGRPYNEQFF. The CDR3 coding sequence is TGTGCCAGCAGTATAGGGGGGAGGCCCTACAATGAGCAGTTCTTC.

The V call is TRBV5-1, the J call TRBJ2-7; 8 bases are shared with TRBD1. V was pared by 4 bases and J by 0 bases, with 6 bases of the junction left unmatched. This CDR3 region has 15 residues. CDR1 SGHRS and CDR2 YFSETQ come from the germline V gene. CDR3 DNA sequence: TGCGCCAGCAGCGGTACCGGGACAGGCTCCTACGAGCAGTACTTC. Its protein is CASSGTGTGSYEQYF.

The chain combines TRBV5-1 with TRBJ2-2; no clear D. The CDR3 has 17 residues. Trimming cost V 0 bases and J 3 bases, with 15 bases left between them. Germline loops: CDR1 SGHRS, CDR2 YFSETQ. CDR3 residues: CASSLEGGQAHTGELFF. The CDR3 coding sequence is TGCGCCAGCAGCTTGGAAGGTGGTCAGGCCCACACCGGGGAGCTGTTTTTT.

This clonotype was seen a handful of times. This chain uses TRBV4-3 with TRBJ2-2; D gene ambiguous. In germline, CDR1 is LGHNA, CDR2 YSLEER. V lost 0 bases, J lost 4 bases, and 12 bases lay in between. This CDR3 is built from 16 residues. The CDR3 DNA is TGCGCCAGCAGCCAAGAGGCCGGACGGGTCACCGGGGAGCTGTTTTTT. Amino acid sequence: CASSQEAGRVTGELFF.

This clonotype has ten or more counts. CDR3 residues: CATSRPDRYEQYF. The CDR3 nucleotides are TGTGCCACCAGCAGACCAGACAGATACGAGCAGTACTTC. The chain uses TRBV15 and TRBJ2-7; D might be TRBD1 (5 bases). The V gene's germline CDR1 is LNHNV and CDR2 YYDKDF (reference sequence). Trimming shortened V by 2 bases and J by 4 bases, and 9 bases separated the two germline ends. The CDR3 is made up of 13 amino acids.

The sample holds one count of this clonotype. The rearrangement joins TRBV5-1 to TRBJ2-7, with a possible D match to TRBD1 (5 bases). The V end was cut by 0 bases, the J end by 6 bases, with 13 bases between. Germline CDR1 and CDR2: SGHRS and YFSETQ. The CDR3 extends over 14 amino acids. Here the CDR3 DNA reads TGCGCCAGCAGCTTGGGGTCTCAGGGCGGCGAGCAGTACTTC. Amino acids: CASSLGSQGGEQYF.